The 19 T cell receptor beta chains below come from one sample, sequenced in a study of cytomegalovirus exposure and HLA in healthy donors. Researchers ran the PCR with 60 Vbeta and 13 Jbeta primers. Only in-frame clones appear in the TCRdb table, and some are missing; sequencing was by immunoSEQ multiplex PCR. This sample has about 190,000 clones, with about 76% found just once. Sequencing used PBMCs. The receptor set was obtained from a woman in her forties or fifties in good health and CMV-seronegative.

The chain is built from TRBV4-2 and TRBJ2-1; TRBD2 might be the D (5 bases). CDR1 is LGHNA and CDR2 is YNFKEQ in the germline V gene. CDR3 length equals 16 residues. The ends were cut back, 1 base at V and 4 bases at J, with 14 bases in the middle. The CDR3 DNA reads TGTGCCAGCAGCCAAGTCCAGCCCCGGGGTTACAATGAGCAGTTCTTC. This encodes CASSQVQPRGYNEQFF.

This CDR3 reads CASSQYKEQYF. The CDR3 bases are TGCGCCAGCAGCCAGTATAAGGAGCAGTACTTC. V and J are TRBV4-1 and TRBJ2-5; D not resolved. Germline V CDR1 and CDR2: MGHRA, YSYEKL. Trimming pared 3 bases from V and 11 bases from J, leaving 10 bases between. CDR3 length equals 11 residues.

V and J are TRBV29-1 and TRBJ1-2; unclear D gene. Germline V gene sequence: CDR1 SQVTM, CDR2 ANQGSEA. CDR3 size: 14 residues. V gave up 0 bases and J gave up 4 bases, with 12 bases separating them. CDR3 in DNA: TGCAGCGTTGAAGATGGGCAGTCTTTCTATGGCTACACCTTC. It codes for CSVEDGQSFYGYTF. Using reference TRBV29-1 and TRBJ1-2 for the parts outside the CDR3, the full variable domain is SAVISQKPSRDICQRGTSLTIQCQVDSQVTMMFWYRQQPGQSLTLIATANQGSEATYESGFVIDKFPISRPNLTFSTLTVSNMSPEDSSIYLCSVEDGQSFYGYTFGSGTRLTVV.

The chain uses TRBV7-2 and TRBJ2-1; 9 bases align to TRBD2. The length of the CDR3 is 15 residues. The trim removed 1 base at V and 10 bases at J, leaving 8 bases unmatched. In germline, CDR1 is SGHTA, CDR2 FQGNSA. CDR3 nucleotides: TGTGCCAGCAGCTTAGAAGCGGGGGGCCCCTCCGAGCAGTTCTTC. This translates into CASSLEAGGPSEQFF. The full variable domain, with the rest looked up from reference TRBV7-2 and TRBJ2-1, is GAGVSQSPSNKVTEKGKDVELRCDPISGHTALYWYRQSLGQGLEFLIYFQGNSAPDKSGLPSDRFSAERTGGSVSTLTIQRTQQEDSAVYLCASSLEAGGPSEQFFGPGTRLTVL.

The chain carries TRBV5-6 and TRBJ1-1; tentative D call: TRBD1 (5 bases). V lost 0 bases, J lost 0 bases, and 9 bases lay in between. Looked up from germline, CDR1 is SGHDT and CDR2 is YYEEEE. The length of the CDR3 is 15 residues. CDR3 loop: CASSLGGGLNTEAFF. The CDR3 DNA sequence: TGTGCCAGCAGCTTGGGGGGGGGTCTGAACACTGAAGCTTTCTTT.

V gene TRBV6-5 combines with J gene TRBJ1-2; the D gene is possibly TRBD1 (5 bases). Germline assignment: CDR1 MNHEY and CDR2 SVGAGI. This CDR3 has 15 residues. The V and J ends lost 5 bases and 2 bases respectively, with 15 bases between them. The CDR3 coding sequence is TGTGCCAGCAGTCAGGTGGGGGGAGGAAACTATGGCTACACCTTC. Residues: CASSQVGGGNYGYTF.

The J gene is TRBJ2-1, the V gene TRBV27, with TRBD2 matching over 9 bases. Germline trimming cut 4 bases from V and 0 bases from J; bases unmatched to any gene: 7. The CDR3 length is 17 residues. Germline-derived CDR1 and CDR2 are MNHEY and SMNVEV (reference sequence). CDR3 DNA sequence: TGTGCCAGCAGTTACGGGACTAGCCCGAGCTCCTACAATGAGCAGTTCTTC. This encodes CASSYGTSPSSYNEQFF.

The chain carries TRBV23-1 and TRBJ2-7, with TRBD2 matching over 13 bases. TRBV23-1 falls under the ORF class, with uncertain function. V lost 3 bases to trimming and J lost 2 bases; unmatched junction nucleotides: 7. The CDR3 covers 17 residues. This CDR3 reads CASSHILAGGPPYEQYF. The CDR3 DNA reads TGCGCCAGCAGTCATATACTAGCGGGGGGGCCCCCCTACGAGCAGTACTTC.

The table lists this clone with a count of one. J is TRBJ2-3 and V is TRBV7-6; TRBD2 agrees at 7 bases. Germline V gene sequence: CDR1 SGHVS, CDR2 FNYEAQ. The CDR3 is 16 residues long. V lost 1 base, J lost 1 base, and 5 bases stayed unmatched. CDR3 region: CASSLGSGGGTDTQYF. The CDR3 DNA reads TGTGCCAGCAGCTTAGGGTCGGGGGGTGGCACAGATACGCAGTATTTT.

The rearrangement joins TRBV2 to TRBJ2-5; TRBD2 matches 8 bases. V dropped 7 bases and J dropped 4; count of bases not matched to a gene: 11. In germline, CDR1 is SNHLY, CDR2 FYNNEI. The CDR3 is 15 residues long. This chain's CDR3 is CASTRLSGDLETQYF. Written as DNA, the CDR3 is TGTGCCAGCACCCGACTTAGCGGGGACCTAGAGACCCAGTACTTC.

This clone was observed a few times. The chain is built from TRBV5-1 and TRBJ2-3; D is perhaps TRBD2 (7 bases). CDR1 is SGHRS and CDR2 is YFSETQ in the germline V gene. The CDR3 length is 15 residues. Trimming left V 2 bases short and J 0 bases short, with 10 bases between. The CDR3 is CASSLQGGSTDTQYF. In DNA, the CDR3 is TGCGCCAGCAGCTTACAGGGAGGGAGCACAGATACGCAGTATTTT. Complete variable domain (other parts from reference TRBV5-1 and TRBJ2-3): KAGVTQTPRYLIKTRGQQVTLSCSPISGHRSVSWYQQTPGQGLQFLFEYFSETQRNKGNFPGRFSGRQFSNSRSEMNVSTLELGDSALYLCASSLQGGSTDTQYFGPGTRLTVL.

V gene TRBV4-1 combines with J gene TRBJ2-5, with TRBD2 matching 12 bases. The CDR3 has 17 residues. The germline CDR1 and CDR2 sequences are MGHRA and YSYEKL. Trimming cost V 1 base and J 4 bases; bases outside gene matches: 7. CDR3 sequence (DNA): TGCGCCAGCAGCCAAGGGGCGACTAGCGGGAGAGGAGAGACCCAGTACTTC. This encodes CASSQGATSGRGETQYF.

The chain carries TRBV5-1 and TRBJ1-1; tentative D call: TRBD1 (5 bases). This CDR3 region has 14 residues. Trimming left V 0 bases short and J 5 bases short, with 11 bases between. From germline, CDR1 is SGHRS and CDR2 YFSETQ. In DNA, the CDR3 is TGCGCCAGCAGCTTGGAGGCGGCAGGGACTGAAGCTTTCTTT. Translation gives CASSLEAAGTEAFF.

The CDR3 spells CASSYLTPGGTVDEQYF. The CDR3 bases are TGTGCCAGCAGCTACCTTACCCCGGGGGGGACCGTGGACGAGCAGTACTTC. V gene TRBV5-8 combines with J gene TRBJ2-7; 8 nucleotides agree with TRBD2. Trimming cost V 3 bases and J 5 bases; bases outside gene matches: 16. CDR1 and CDR2 (germline): SGHTS, YDEGEE. This CDR3 comprises 17 residues.

This chain connects TRBV5-4 to TRBJ2-7; tentative D call: TRBD2 (6 bases). Germline V gene data show CDR1 as SGHNT and CDR2 as YYREEE (reference sequence). With 2 bases removed from V and 5 bases from J, the gap between germline ends came to 11 bases. The CDR3 covers 13 residues. CDR3 loop: CASSLFAGHEQYF. As DNA, the CDR3 is TGTGCCAGCAGCTTATTTGCGGGACACGAGCAGTACTTC. The entire variable domain, with the rest obtained from reference TRBV5-4 and TRBJ2-7, is as follows: ETGVTQSPTHLIKTRGQQVTLRCSSQSGHNTVSWYQQALGQGPQFIFQYYREEENGRGNFPPRFSGLQFPNYSSELNVNALELDDSALYLCASSLFAGHEQYFGPGTRLTVT.

This chain connects TRBV4-1 to TRBJ1-1; tentatively, D is TRBD1 (6 bases). Trimming pared 6 bases from V and 2 bases from J, leaving 13 bases between. The CDR3 has 14 residues. Germline V gene sequence: CDR1 MGHRA, CDR2 YSYEKL. Here the CDR3 DNA reads TGCGCCAGCAGAGGGGGTACTCAAAACACTGAAGCTTTCTTT. This translates into CASRGGTQNTEAFF.

In nucleotides, the CDR3 is TGTGCCAGCAGCCAAGACAGGTTTGGCTACACCTTC. This encodes CASSQDRFGYTF. This chain links TRBV4-2 with TRBJ1-2; the D is unclear. From germline, CDR1 is LGHNA and CDR2 YNFKEQ. The CDR3 covers 12 residues. Trimming stripped 0 bases from V and 7 bases from J, with 6 bases between.

J is TRBJ2-3 and V is TRBV7-2; D remains unclear. V shed 2 bases and J shed 1 base, with 10 bases lying between them. Germline loops: CDR1 SGHTA, CDR2 FQGNSA. CDR3 length: 15 residues. CDR3 sequence (DNA): TGTGCCAGCAGCTTAAACCCACCGGGCACAGATACGCAGTATTTT. Encoded protein: CASSLNPPGTDTQYF.

The V gene is TRBV19, the J gene TRBJ2-1; 8 bases are a match to TRBD2. From germline, CDR1 is LNHDA and CDR2 SQIVND (reference sequence). There are 14 residues in the CDR3. The V gene end was trimmed by 5 bases and the J gene end by 7 bases; junction bases not matched to a gene: 7. The CDR3 spells CASSALAVSNEQFF. CDR3 bases: TGTGCCAGTAGTGCACTAGCGGTCTCTAATGAGCAGTTCTTC. Full variable domain (rest looked up from reference TRBV19 and TRBJ2-1): DGGITQSPKYLFRKEGQNVTLSCEQNLNHDAMYWYRQDPGQGLRLIYYSQIVNDFQKGDIAEGYSVSREKKESFPLTVTSAQKNPTAFYLCASSALAVSNEQFFGPGTRLTVL.